This T cell receptor (beta chain) derives from a study of blood T cells in healthy people across ages. As for the study in general: Roughly one uniquely barcoded beta molecule per two T cells was captured.

Germline CDR1 SGHRS, CDR2 YFSETQ. CDR3 length: 14 amino acids. Unmatched junction bases numbered 9, after V lost 4 bases and J lost 10 bases. Study-level points and caveats: Comparison with aged donors showed that long-lived donors had more naive CD4+ cells and higher diversity. Without sorted subsets, naive and antigen-experienced compartments could not be conclusively compared.

The second PCR ran roughly 6 to 11 cycles with a sample-barcoded 5' primer and J-beta primers. MiXCR was run by TCRdb on the 5' RACE reads, yielding one entry per CDR3 protein. The sample records approximately 820,000 distinct CDR3 sequences, approximately 44% being singletons. This clonotype showed up just a few times. Its antigen is not known. This chain connects TRBV5-1 to TRBJ2-2, with 8 bases lining up with TRBD1. The clonotype originates from a man between 60 and 75 years old in good health. Material: blood. The CDR3 is CASSPTAGGEELFF. The CDR3, as DNA: TGCGCCAGCAGCCCGACTGCAGGGGGCGAGGAGCTGTTTTTT. The variable domain in full, completed from reference TRBV5-1 and TRBJ2-2, reads KAGVTQTPRYLIKTRGQQVTLSCSPISGHRSVSWYQQTPGQGLQFLFEYFSETQRNKGNFPGRFSGRQFSNSRSEMNVSTLELGDSALYLCASSPTAGGEELFFGEGSRLTVL.